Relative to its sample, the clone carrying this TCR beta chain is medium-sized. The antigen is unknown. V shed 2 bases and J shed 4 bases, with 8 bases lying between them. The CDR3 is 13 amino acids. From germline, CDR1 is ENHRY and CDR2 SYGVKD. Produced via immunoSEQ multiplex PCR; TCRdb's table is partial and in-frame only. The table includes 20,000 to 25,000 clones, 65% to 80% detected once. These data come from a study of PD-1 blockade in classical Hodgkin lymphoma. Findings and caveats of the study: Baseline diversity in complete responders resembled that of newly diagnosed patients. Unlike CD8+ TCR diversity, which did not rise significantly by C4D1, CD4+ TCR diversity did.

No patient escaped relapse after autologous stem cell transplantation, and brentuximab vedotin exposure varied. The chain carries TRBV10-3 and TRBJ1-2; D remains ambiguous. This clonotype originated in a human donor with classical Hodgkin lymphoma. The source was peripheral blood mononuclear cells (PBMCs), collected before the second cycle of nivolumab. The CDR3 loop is CAISERTVYGYTF. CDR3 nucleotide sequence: TGTGCCATCAGTGAGAGGACGGTCTATGGCTACACCTTC.